The rows below give T cell receptor beta chains drawn from one sample of a study of beta chain features in type 1 diabetes. Only in-frame clones appear in the TCRdb table, and some are missing; sequencing was by immunoSEQ multiplex PCR. This sample has about 700,000 clones; under 15% occur once, and the top ten carry about 0.02%. Material for sequencing was naive CD4+ T cells from blood. Source of these receptors: a man between 18 and 35 years old with type 1 diabetes. Both conserved end residues are part of each CDR3. D genes are given only for firm matches. Clone size is shown for a subset of rows, as once, few, many or a class of expanded clone.

V gene: TRBV10-3
J gene: TRBJ1-2
clone size: -
D gene: -
CDR3 DNA: TGTGCCATCAGTGTTCCCCTAGGGGGCTACACCTTC
CDR3 protein: CAISVPLGGYTF

V gene: TRBV10-3
J gene: TRBJ1-2
clone size: -
D gene: TRBD1
CDR3 DNA: TGTGCCATCAGTCAAGACAGGGCCTATGGCTACACCTTC
CDR3 protein: CAISQDRAYGYTF

V gene: TRBV10-1
J gene: TRBJ2-3
clone size: -
D gene: TRBD2
CDR3 DNA: TGCGCCAGCAGTAGCGGGGGGGACACAGATACGCAGTATTTT
CDR3 protein: CASSSGGDTDTQYF

V gene: TRBV5-4
J gene: TRBJ2-3
clone size: -
D gene: TRBD2
CDR3 DNA: TGTGCCAGCAGCTTACGACTAGCGGAGACAGATACGCAGTATTTT
CDR3 protein: CASSLRLAETDTQYF

V gene: TRBV7-2
J gene: TRBJ2-1
clone size: few
D gene: TRBD2
CDR3 DNA: TGTGCCAGCAGTAGCGGGGGGGCAACGTATGAGCAGTTCTTC
CDR3 protein: CASSSGGATYEQFF

V gene: TRBV7-3
J gene: TRBJ1-2
clone size: -
D gene: -
CDR3 DNA: TGTGCCAGCAGCGACCGAGGAGGGGACTATGGCTACACCTTC
CDR3 protein: CASSDRGGDYGYTF

V gene: TRBV5-1
J gene: TRBJ2-7
clone size: -
D gene: -
CDR3 DNA: TGCGCCAGCAGCGCCCAGGCCAGTGGATCCTACGAGCAGTACTTC
CDR3 protein: CASSAQASGSYEQYF

V gene: TRBV30
J gene: TRBJ2-7
clone size: few
D gene: TRBD1
CDR3 DNA: TGTGCCTGGACCGGGACAGGGGTTTACGAGCAGTACTTC
CDR3 protein: CAWTGTGVYEQYF

V gene: TRBV6-5
J gene: TRBJ1-2
clone size: few
D gene: -
CDR3 DNA: TGTGCCAGCAGTTACTCGACGCCGGAGGCGGGTGAGGGCTACACCTTC
CDR3 protein: CASSYSTPEAGEGYTF

V gene: TRBV6-5
J gene: TRBJ2-1
clone size: few
D gene: TRBD2
CDR3 DNA: TGTGCCAGCAGACTTAGCGGGGGGCCGTACAATGAGCAGTTCTTC
CDR3 protein: CASRLSGGPYNEQFF

V gene: TRBV6-5
J gene: TRBJ2-2
clone size: -
D gene: TRBD2
CDR3 DNA: TGTGCCAGCAGCATGGGACTAGTAGGCACCGGGGAGCTGTTTTTT
CDR3 protein: CASSMGLVGTGELFF

V gene: TRBV6-1
J gene: TRBJ1-5
clone size: few
D gene: -
CDR3 DNA: TGTGCCAGCAGTGTGGGGTTTAGCAATCAGCCCCAGCATTTT
CDR3 protein: CASSVGFSNQPQHF

V gene: TRBV5-1
J gene: TRBJ2-5
clone size: few
D gene: -
CDR3 DNA: TGCGCCAGCAGCTCAAACAGGGTAGTGGAGACCCAGTACTTC
CDR3 protein: CASSSNRVVETQYF

V gene: TRBV28
J gene: TRBJ2-6
clone size: -
D gene: TRBD2
CDR3 DNA: TGTGCCAGCAGCTCTCCTAGTGGTAGCGGGGGGCTTGGGGCCAACGTCCTGACTTTC
CDR3 protein: CASSSPSGSGGLGANVLTF

V gene: TRBV5-1
J gene: TRBJ1-2
clone size: few
D gene: -
CDR3 DNA: TGCGCCAGCAGCTTGAGGACCACAGCCTATGGCTACACCTTC
CDR3 protein: CASSLRTTAYGYTF

V gene: TRBV5-4
J gene: TRBJ2-5
clone size: -
D gene: TRBD1
CDR3 DNA: TGTGCCAGCAGCCTGTACTCCGGGACAGGGGGCCCGGAGACCCAGTACTTC
CDR3 protein: CASSLYSGTGGPETQYF

V gene: TRBV6-5
J gene: TRBJ2-5
clone size: few
D gene: -
CDR3 DNA: TGTGCCAGCACAAAAAACCCAGGGTCTCAAGAGACCCAGTACTTC
CDR3 protein: CASTKNPGSQETQYF

V gene: TRBV4-1
J gene: TRBJ2-7
clone size: few
D gene: TRBD1
CDR3 DNA: TGCGCCAGCAGCCAAGGGACCCCCCGGGACAGCTCCTACGAGCAGTACTTC
CDR3 protein: CASSQGTPRDSSYEQYF

V gene: TRBV6-1
J gene: TRBJ2-3
clone size: few
D gene: TRBD2
CDR3 DNA: TGTGCCAGCAGTGATCCTCGGCGGGGGGCCGCAGATACGCAGTATTTT
CDR3 protein: CASSDPRRGAADTQYF

V gene: TRBV7-2
J gene: TRBJ1-2
clone size: few
D gene: TRBD1
CDR3 DNA: TGTGCCAGCAGCCGTTTACCAGGGGGAAGCTATGGCTACACCTTC
CDR3 protein: CASSRLPGGSYGYTF

V gene: TRBV27
J gene: TRBJ1-1
clone size: few
D gene: TRBD1
CDR3 DNA: TGTGCCAGCAGTTTCTACTACAGGGGAAACACTGAAGCTTTCTTT
CDR3 protein: CASSFYYRGNTEAFF

V gene: TRBV29-1
J gene: TRBJ1-1
clone size: few
D gene: TRBD1
CDR3 DNA: TGCAGCGTTACGACAGGGGGGGGCACTGAAGCTTTCTTT
CDR3 protein: CSVTTGGGTEAFF

V gene: TRBV10-2
J gene: TRBJ1-4
clone size: -
D gene: -
CDR3 DNA: TGCGCCAGCTACTCGTCAGTTGCAACTAATGAAAAACTGTTTTTT
CDR3 protein: CASYSSVATNEKLFF

V gene: TRBV11-2
J gene: TRBJ2-3
clone size: once
D gene: -
CDR3 DNA: TGTGCCAGCACGGGAGTGGCAGATACGCAGTATTTT
CDR3 protein: CASTGVADTQYF

V gene: TRBV9
J gene: TRBJ2-3
clone size: -
D gene: -
CDR3 DNA: TGTGCCAGCAGCGTAGTGGACAGTGCGGCCCCATATACGCAGTATTTT
CDR3 protein: CASSVVDSAAPYTQYF

V gene: TRBV29-1
J gene: TRBJ2-3
clone size: few
D gene: -
CDR3 DNA: TGCAGCGTTGAAGGTGCGTGGACTCCAGATACGCAGTATTTT
CDR3 protein: CSVEGAWTPDTQYF

V gene: TRBV4-1
J gene: TRBJ2-5
clone size: few
D gene: TRBD2
CDR3 DNA: TGCGCCAGCAGCCAAAGTAGCGGGTGGAAATTGGGGCAAGAGACCCAGTACTTC
CDR3 protein: CASSQSSGWKLGQETQYF

V gene: TRBV9
J gene: TRBJ2-1
clone size: few
D gene: -
CDR3 DNA: TGTGCCAGCAGCGTAGGCAGTAACAATGAGCAGTTCTTC
CDR3 protein: CASSVGSNNEQFF

V gene: TRBV30
J gene: TRBJ2-7
clone size: -
D gene: TRBD1
CDR3 DNA: TGTGCCTGGAGTCCCGACAGGGGTTACGAGCAGTACTTC
CDR3 protein: CAWSPDRGYEQYF

V gene: TRBV6-5
J gene: TRBJ1-4
clone size: few
D gene: TRBD1
CDR3 DNA: TGTGCCAGCAGGAGTCAGGGGGTTGAAAAACTGTTTTTT
CDR3 protein: CASRSQGVEKLFF

V gene: TRBV7-2
J gene: TRBJ2-3
clone size: few
D gene: -
CDR3 DNA: TGTGCCAGCAGCTTAGCTCGGGGTCAAGATACGCAGTATTTT
CDR3 protein: CASSLARGQDTQYF

V gene: TRBV18
J gene: TRBJ2-7
clone size: -
D gene: -
CDR3 DNA: TGTGCCAGCTCACCAGTCTACGACCGATACGAGCAGTACTTC
CDR3 protein: CASSPVYDRYEQYF

V gene: TRBV5-5
J gene: TRBJ2-7
clone size: few
D gene: -
CDR3 DNA: TGTGCCAGCAGCGACCCCACGGGTCTATCCCACTTC
CDR3 protein: CASSDPTGLSHF

V gene: TRBV7-3
J gene: TRBJ1-5
clone size: -
D gene: -
CDR3 DNA: TGTGCCAGCAGCTTATGGGGGAATCAGCCCCAGCATTTT
CDR3 protein: CASSLWGNQPQHF

V gene: TRBV5-1
J gene: TRBJ1-2
clone size: -
D gene: -
CDR3 DNA: TGCGCCAGCAGCTTGGAGCCCTTCGTAGATTGGAGCTATGGCTACACCTTC
CDR3 protein: CASSLEPFVDWSYGYTF

V gene: TRBV29-1
J gene: TRBJ2-6
clone size: -
D gene: -
CDR3 DNA: TGCAGCGTTCGGGTCGGGTCTGGGGCCAACGTCCTGACTTTC
CDR3 protein: CSVRVGSGANVLTF

V gene: TRBV2
J gene: TRBJ1-1
clone size: -
D gene: -
CDR3 DNA: TGTGCCAGCATGAGGGGGGCGGCCACTGAAGCTTTCTTT
CDR3 protein: CASMRGAATEAFF

V gene: TRBV14
J gene: TRBJ2-3
clone size: few
D gene: -
CDR3 DNA: TGTGCCAGCAGCCCTGCACCCCGGAGAACGGGGGGCCGTCCAGGCACAGATACGCAGTATTTT
CDR3 protein: CASSPAPRRTGGRPGTDTQYF

V gene: TRBV13
J gene: TRBJ1-6
clone size: few
D gene: -
CDR3 DNA: TGTGCCAGCAGCTCCGAGGGGCGGGCGTTAAAGGGCTCACCCCTCCACTTT
CDR3 protein: CASSSEGRALKGSPLHF

V gene: TRBV9
J gene: TRBJ2-7
clone size: few
D gene: TRBD1
CDR3 DNA: TGTGCCAGCAGCGTCGCGGGACAGGGGGTTTACGAGCAGTACTTC
CDR3 protein: CASSVAGQGVYEQYF

V gene: TRBV5-1
J gene: TRBJ2-7
clone size: -
D gene: -
CDR3 DNA: TGCGCCAGCAGCTTGCAGATGCAGACCCTGACTTCCTACGAGCAGTACTTC
CDR3 protein: CASSLQMQTLTSYEQYF

V gene: TRBV5-1
J gene: TRBJ1-1
clone size: few
D gene: -
CDR3 DNA: TGCGCCAGCAGCTCCTCGACAACGATGAACACTGAAGCTTTCTTT
CDR3 protein: CASSSSTTMNTEAFF

V gene: TRBV6-5
J gene: TRBJ2-5
clone size: few
D gene: -
CDR3 DNA: TGTGCCAGCAGCTTCACACAGGGAGAGACCCAGTACTTC
CDR3 protein: CASSFTQGETQYF

V gene: TRBV5-4
J gene: TRBJ2-3
clone size: few
D gene: TRBD1
CDR3 DNA: TGTGCCAGCAGCCCACCGACAGGGGCACACCCTTCTGGTACGCAGTATTTT
CDR3 protein: CASSPPTGAHPSGTQYF

V gene: TRBV5-1
J gene: TRBJ2-1
clone size: few
D gene: -
CDR3 DNA: TGCGCCAGCAGCGCGGACCTACGCTCCTACAATGAGCAGTTCTTC
CDR3 protein: CASSADLRSYNEQFF

V gene: TRBV5-1
J gene: TRBJ1-1
clone size: -
D gene: -
CDR3 DNA: TGCGCCAGCAGCTTGGAAACAGGAGCAGGCGCTGAAGCTTTCTTT
CDR3 protein: CASSLETGAGAEAFF

V gene: TRBV30
J gene: TRBJ2-1
clone size: -
D gene: TRBD1
CDR3 DNA: TGTGCCTGGAGCGGTGGGGACAGGGGGTATAATGAGCAGTTCTTC
CDR3 protein: CAWSGGDRGYNEQFF

V gene: TRBV23-1
J gene: TRBJ1-5
clone size: -
D gene: -
CDR3 DNA: TGCGCCAGCAGCCTTGGACAGTACAATCAGCCCCAGCATTTT
CDR3 protein: CASSLGQYNQPQHF

V gene: TRBV7-9
J gene: TRBJ1-4
clone size: -
D gene: TRBD1
CDR3 DNA: TGTGCCAGCAGCTTACGACAGGGAGGGGAAAAACTGTTTTTT
CDR3 protein: CASSLRQGGEKLFF

V gene: TRBV19
J gene: TRBJ2-3
clone size: -
D gene: TRBD1
CDR3 DNA: TGTGCCAGTAGTGTACGGACAGGGGGCGCAGATACGCAGTATTTT
CDR3 protein: CASSVRTGGADTQYF

V gene: TRBV19
J gene: TRBJ1-1
clone size: few
D gene: -
CDR3 DNA: TGTGCCAGCCGGGACACCTTGAACACTGAAGCTTTCTTT
CDR3 protein: CASRDTLNTEAFF

V gene: TRBV7-9
J gene: TRBJ1-2
clone size: -
D gene: -
CDR3 DNA: TGTGCCAGCAGCTTAACATCCAACTATGGCTACACCTTC
CDR3 protein: CASSLTSNYGYTF

V gene: TRBV2
J gene: TRBJ2-2
clone size: -
D gene: -
CDR3 DNA: TGTGCCAGCGGCCAGGGAAACACCGGGGAGCTGTTTTTT
CDR3 protein: CASGQGNTGELFF

V gene: TRBV11-1
J gene: TRBJ1-2
clone size: -
D gene: TRBD1
CDR3 DNA: TGTGCCAGCAGCCCTGGACAGGTGTACAACTATGGCTACACCTTC
CDR3 protein: CASSPGQVYNYGYTF

V gene: TRBV4-1
J gene: TRBJ2-6
clone size: -
D gene: -
CDR3 DNA: TGCGCCAGCAGCACATTACCAAGGAGCTCTGGGGCCAACGTCCTGACTTTC
CDR3 protein: CASSTLPRSSGANVLTF

V gene: TRBV19
J gene: TRBJ2-3
clone size: -
D gene: -
CDR3 DNA: TGTGCCAGTAGTACCGGGCCCTCCGGGGCCGATACGCAGTATTTT
CDR3 protein: CASSTGPSGADTQYF

V gene: TRBV29-1
J gene: TRBJ1-1
clone size: -
D gene: -
CDR3 DNA: TGCAGCCCAGGCAGGGAGACCCACACTGAAGCTTTCTTT
CDR3 protein: CSPGRETHTEAFF